A selection of T cell receptor beta chains follows, all from one sample in a study of shared clonotypes between healthy human individuals. TCRdb keeps only in-frame clones here, not all; method: immunoSEQ multiplex PCR. The table has 950,000 to 1,100,000 clones, 65% to 75% seen once; the top ten hold about 1.5%. The specimen sequenced was memory CD4+ T cells sorted from blood. These receptors all come from a man between 18 and 35 years old in good health. Each CDR3 is given without its conserved first and last residue. Clone size is given for some rows only: seen once, a few or many times, or a class if the clone is expanded.

abundance,j_gene,v_gene,CDR3aa
-,TRBJ2-2,TRBV2,ASRREQGKAGELF
-,TRBJ1-5,TRBV4-1,ASSRQGEDQPQH
-,TRBJ1-1,TRBV5-6,ASTGQTNTEAF
-,TRBJ2-7,TRBV30,AWSATGGYEQY
-,TRBJ1-6,TRBV30,ACGQGGSPLH
-,TRBJ2-7,TRBV5-1,ASRQDRGTYEQY
-,TRBJ2-2,TRBV5-8,ASNPGRGHHTGELF
-,TRBJ1-1,TRBV6-5,ASSFPGQGARTEAF
few,TRBJ1-1,TRBV28,ASSLTTIGTEAF
-,TRBJ2-7,TRBV5-1,ASSPSASGRYYEQY
-,TRBJ1-2,TRBV6-6,ASSTGQAGYT
-,TRBJ2-3,TRBV6-1,ASRIAGGADTQY
-,TRBJ2-7,TRBV7-9,ASSAVPGQGTSYEQY
few,TRBJ1-2,TRBV19,ASSSRLYGYT
-,TRBJ1-2,TRBV30,AWQLGTGTGGYT
many,TRBJ1-4,TRBV5-1,ASSPGQADREKLF